This TCR beta chain was observed in a study of T cell responses to AZD1222 COVID-19 vaccine. Some clones are missing from TCRdb's copy, which holds only in-frame ones; the method was immunoSEQ multiplex PCR. The data contain 150,000 to 190,000 clones, approximately 90% of them singletons. Worth noting for this clone: The antigen is unknown.

Whole-study findings and limits: There were repertoire samples only from the period after the peak T cell response. A mostly white British donor set with more females was recruited, and clonal diversity was possibly underestimated. Spike-specific TCR breadth and depth went up after people got two AZD1222 doses. Close to half of all spike-specific TCRs reportedly target regions of the variants that are unmutated.

This TCR came from an adult who received the AZD1222 COVID-19 vaccine. The source was peripheral blood, collected 28 days after the second AZD1222 dose.

This chain's CDR3 is CASSLILGYTGELFF. The CDR3 nucleotides are TGTGCCAGCAGCTTAATACTTGGTTATACCGGGGAGCTGTTTTTT. The V gene is TRBV7-2, the J gene TRBJ2-2; the D is unclear. Trimming removed 2 bases from V and 5 bases from J, with 12 bases in between. Germline V lookup: CDR1 SGHTA, CDR2 FQGNSA. The CDR3 covers 15 residues. The variable domain in full, with the rest retrieved from reference TRBV7-2 and TRBJ2-2, is GAGVSQSPSNKVTEKGKDVELRCDPISGHTALYWYRQSLGQGLEFLIYFQGNSAPDKSGLPSDRFSAERTGGSVSTLTIQRTQQEDSAVYLCASSLILGYTGELFFGEGSRLTVL.